The clone carrying this T cell receptor beta chain was seen a handful of times. The target antigen is unknown. This sample is part of a study of blood T cells in healthy people across ages. Whole-study findings and limits: TCR beta diversity, measured per million T cells, fell in a roughly linear way with age.

Germline trimming cut 5 bases from V and 8 bases from J; bases unmatched to any gene: 17. The CDR3 has 17 amino acids. The germline V gene has CDR1 SEHNR and CDR2 FQNEAQ (reference sequence). It was with a sample-barcoded 5' primer and a J-beta primer mix that a second PCR of roughly 7 to 12 cycles was run. Each CDR3 protein is one row after TCRdb ran MiXCR on the 5' RACE reads. Among approximately 780,000 distinct CDR3 sequences listed, more than 25% were seen once. This sample was shared with a second study, whose subject was T cells of mothers and their children.

Sequenced: blood. The V and J genes are TRBV7-9 and TRBJ1-4, with TRBD1 matching over 7 bases. The receptor comes from a boy aged 5 to 17 in good health. The CDR3 nucleotides are TGTGCCAGCAGCCCCCCTTACGGTGGGGAGGGGGCCGAAAAACTGTTTTTT. It specifies CASSPPYGGEGAEKLFF.